This T cell receptor (beta chain) was identified in a study of long-term antiretroviral therapy in people with HIV. Study-wide results and limits: Investigators report no available data on ART adherence, viral resistance or therapy changes.

Researchers report immunoSEQ v3.0 was run at survey level. Measured with immunoSEQ multiplex PCR; TCRdb has only the in-frame clones, and not every one. The sample records 30,000 or so clones, approximately 74% being singletons. This clone appeared a few times. Its cognate antigen is unknown. Trimming removed 3 bases at V and 3 bases at J, with 9 bases between. Per the germline V gene, CDR1 is LNHDA and CDR2 is SQIVND (reference sequence). This CDR3 has 13 amino acids. The source was unsorted PBMCs, collected 3 years after starting antiretroviral therapy. The gene calls are TRBV19 and TRBJ2-7; D is uncertain. This receptor was obtained from a man aged 50 to 59 with HIV. The CDR3, as DNA: TGTGCCAGTAGTATGACACTTCTCTACGAGCAGTACTTC. Translating gives CASSMTLLYEQYF.